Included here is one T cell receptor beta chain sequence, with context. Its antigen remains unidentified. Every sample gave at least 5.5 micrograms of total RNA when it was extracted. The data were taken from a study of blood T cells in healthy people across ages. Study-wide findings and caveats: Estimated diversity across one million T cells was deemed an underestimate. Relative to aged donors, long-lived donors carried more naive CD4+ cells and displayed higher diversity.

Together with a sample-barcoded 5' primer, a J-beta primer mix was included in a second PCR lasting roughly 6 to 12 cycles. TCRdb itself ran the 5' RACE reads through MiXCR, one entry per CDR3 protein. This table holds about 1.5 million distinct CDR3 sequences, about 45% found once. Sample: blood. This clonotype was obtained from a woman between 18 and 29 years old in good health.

The CDR3 coding sequence is TGCAGCGTTGAAATCCGCTACGAGCAGTTCTTC. It encodes CSVEIRYEQFF. This chain joins TRBV29-1 and TRBJ2-1; unclear D gene. CDR3 size: 11 residues. CDR1 SQVTM and CDR2 ANQGSEA come from the germline V gene. The ends were cut back, 2 bases at V and 10 bases at J, with 9 bases in the middle.